The 14 T cell receptor beta chains below come from one sample, sequenced in a study of Graves' ophthalmopathy and Graves' hyperthyroidism listed by TCRdb under 2018. The data were produced on an Illumina HiSeq 2000. TCR beta CDR3 regions were amplified from RNA transcripts for repertoire sequencing. The first round was an RT-PCR using HTBI primers with the Qiagen OneStep RT-PCR kit, and this first round was followed by a second-round multiplex PCR, then size selection and purification. The public reads were run again by TCRdb, first through fastp at Q25 and then through MiXCR, and only productive beta chains were kept. Rows are unified per CDR3 protein, each entry keeping the most common DNA and genes. Recorded for this sample are fewer than 650,000 distinct CDR3 sequences; about a fifth of them occurred a single time. In total, the top ten clones hold approximately 7% of the sample. The sample comprised peripheral blood. All receptors derive from a woman aged 18-29 years with stable Graves' hyperthyroidism. Some clones in this sample may be carry-over from other donors' samples. Donor details come from another sample of the same person, matched by shared clones.

This clonotype was counted at least ten times. The chain uses TRBV6-1 and TRBJ2-5; no definite D call. Germline-derived CDR1 and CDR2 are MNHNS and SASEGT. V lost 6 bases and J lost 5, with 16 bases in between. The CDR3 has 14 amino acids. The CDR3 region is CASRPGGYGETQYF. The CDR3 coding sequence is TGTGCCAGCAGGCCCGGTGGTTATGGGGAGACCCAGTACTTC.

In this sample, this clonotype turned up many times. This chain uses TRBV2 with TRBJ2-5; D possibly corresponds to TRBD2 (6 bases). The CDR3 runs 14 residues. V lost 0 bases and J 5 bases, leaving 10 bases between the germline ends. Germline lookup yields CDR1 SNHLY and CDR2 FYNNEI. As DNA, the CDR3 is TGTGCCAGCAGTGAAGCGCTCGGAGGGGAGACCCAGTACTTC. Translated, it gives CASSEALGGETQYF.

The rearrangement joins TRBV6-1 to TRBJ2-7; D tentatively reads TRBD1 or TRBD2 (5 bases each). The length of the CDR3 is 14 residues. The V gene's germline CDR1 is MNHNS and CDR2 SASEGT. V dropped 4 bases and J dropped 2 bases, with 12 bases sitting between them. CDR3 residues: CASSAWDGTYEQYF. The CDR3 bases are TGTGCCAGCAGTGCGTGGGACGGTACCTACGAGCAGTACTTC.

As concerns this clonotype: A read error may be the cause here, since a much bigger clone is one base away. The chain combines TRBV30 with TRBJ2-7; D not certain. Germline V gives CDR1 GTSNPN, CDR2 SVGIG (reference sequence). The CDR3 contains 12 residues. V was shortened by 1 base and J by 4 bases, with 8 bases between the two germline ends. The CDR3 DNA reads TGTGCCTGGAGTGCACAAGTTTACGAGCAGTACTTC. This encodes CAWSAQVYEQYF.

This clonotype was counted between two and nine times. The rearrangement links TRBV5-1 to TRBJ2-7; TRBD2 aligns across 10 bases. Looked up from germline, CDR1 is SGHRS and CDR2 is YFSETQ. Trimming cost V 6 bases and J 6 bases; bases outside gene matches: 9. This CDR3 is built from 14 residues. CDR3 in amino acids: CASTTSGTTGEQYF. In nucleotides, the CDR3 is TGCGCCAGCACCACTAGCGGGACGACCGGCGAGCAGTACTTC. The whole variable domain, remainder taken from reference TRBV5-1 and TRBJ2-7, is KAGVTQTPRYLIKTRGQQVTLSCSPISGHRSVSWYQQTPGQGLQFLFEYFSETQRNKGNFPGRFSGRQFSNSRSEMNVSTLELGDSALYLCASTTSGTTGEQYFGPGTRLTVT.

The chain has TRBV12-3 or TRBV12-4 and TRBJ1-4, with D unclear. This CDR3 has 14 residues. V lost 7 bases, J lost 4 bases, and 13 bases lay in between. CDR3 protein: CASKTGRDNEKLFF. CDR3 in DNA: TGTGCCAGCAAGACGGGGAGGGATAATGAAAAACTGTTTTTT.

This clonotype was picked up a small number of times. The chain has TRBV5-1 and TRBJ2-7; TRBD2 is a possible D gene (7 bases). V lost 0 bases and J lost 0, with 13 bases in between. The CDR3 sequence is 16 residues long. Germline loops: CDR1 SGHRS, CDR2 YFSETQ. CDR3 sequence (DNA): TGCGCCAGCAGCTTGGTCGGGGGGCTGGACTCCTACGAGCAGTACTTC. Amino acids: CASSLVGGLDSYEQYF.

The sample holds many counts of this clonotype. V and J are TRBV20-1 and TRBJ2-7; D ambiguous. The ends were cut back, 1 base at V and 5 bases at J, with 3 bases in the middle. The CDR3 is made up of 10 amino acids. Looked up from germline, CDR1 is DFQATT and CDR2 is SNEGSKA (reference sequence). CDR3 protein: CSARVNEQYF. The CDR3 DNA sequence: TGCAGTGCTAGAGTCAACGAGCAGTACTTC.

CDR3 DNA: TGTGCCTGGAGTGCCCGGGACAGAGGAAGGGAGCTGTTTTTT. Encoded protein: CAWSARDRGRELFF. This chain connects TRBV30 to TRBJ2-2; 7 nucleotides align to TRBD1. Trimming cost V 1 base and J 9 bases; bases outside gene matches: 8. The germline V gene encodes CDR1 GTSNPN and CDR2 SVGIG (reference sequence). This CDR3 is 14 amino acids long.

This chain joins TRBV4-1 and TRBJ2-7; D unresolved. The CDR3 covers 16 residues. CDR1 and CDR2 from the germline V gene are MGHRA and YSYEKL. V lost 0 bases, J lost 3 bases, and 15 bases lay in between. CDR3 sequence: CASSQERAGRFYEQYF. CDR3 in DNA: TGCGCCAGCAGCCAAGAAAGGGCCGGCAGGTTCTACGAGCAGTACTTC.

Many counts were recorded for this clonotype. The chain employs TRBV11-1 and TRBJ2-7; 12 positions agree with TRBD1. The V gene end was trimmed by 5 bases and the J gene end by 7 bases; junction bases not matched to a gene: 12. CDR1 is SGHAT, CDR2 FQDESV, per germline (reference sequence). The CDR3 has 16 residues. The CDR3 nucleotides read TGTGCCAGCAGCCCCGGGACAGGGGGCTCGGTAAGGGAGCAGTACTTC. It codes for CASSPGTGGSVREQYF.

The chain combines TRBV6-4 with TRBJ2-2; 8 positions match TRBD1. The CDR3 covers 17 residues. Trimming took 8 bases from V and 5 from J; bases not matched to a gene: 16. The germline V gene encodes CDR1 MRHNA and CDR2 SNTAGT. The CDR3 is CASLSRGQGNPTGELFF. Here the CDR3 DNA reads TGTGCCAGCCTGAGTCGAGGACAGGGCAACCCTACCGGGGAGCTGTTTTTT.

This clonotype was detected many times. This chain links TRBV10-3 with TRBJ1-1; maybe TRBD1 (5 bases). The germline gives CDR1 ENHRY, CDR2 SYGVKD. The V end was cut by 7 bases, the J end by 4 bases, with 10 bases between. The CDR3 extends over 12 amino acids. The CDR3 spells CAIKPGGTEAFF. For the CDR3, the DNA is TGTGCCATCAAACCCGGGGGCACTGAAGCTTTCTTT.

This clonotype turned up a few times. CDR3 loop: CASSLTGRAYGYTF. The CDR3 DNA sequence: TGTGCCAGCAGCCTCACAGGGCGCGCGTATGGCTACACCTTC. V usage is TRBV7-9 and J usage is TRBJ1-2, with D possibly TRBD1 on 6 matching bases. Between the trimmed V and J ends, which lost 5 bases and 5 bases, there was a span of 15 bases. CDR3 length: 14 residues. Germline CDR1 and CDR2: SEHNR and FQNEAQ (reference sequence).